The 26 T cell receptor beta chains reported below all come from one sample, sequenced in a study of blood T cell repertoires in COVID-19. Assay: immunoSEQ multiplex PCR; the TCRdb copy retains only in-frame clones and omits some. The sample consists of a few hundred thousand clones, approximately 90% of them appearing once. Material: peripheral blood. These receptors were taken from a woman in her forties or fifties who had recovered from COVID-19.

The chain joins TRBV18 to TRBJ1-1; D is possibly TRBD1 (6 bases). The CDR3 contains 15 residues. The V end was cut by 5 bases, the J end by 2 bases, with 15 bases between. CDR1 is KGHSH and CDR2 is LQKENI in the germline V gene. CDR3 DNA sequence: TGTGCCAGCTCATCGGTTGGGGGGGCAAACACTGAAGCTTTCTTT. It is translated as CASSSVGGANTEAFF.

This chain uses TRBV24-1 with TRBJ2-2, with D tentatively TRBD2 (9 bases). Germline values: CDR1 KGHDR, CDR2 SFDVKD. The CDR3 is made up of 24 amino acids. With 9 bases removed from V and 4 bases from J, the gap between germline ends came to 44 bases. CDR3 sequence: CATDIRPDRASLTSGGGGTGELFF. The CDR3 nucleotides read TGTGCCACCGATATACGACCGGACAGGGCGTCTCTAACCTCTGGCGGGGGGGGCACCGGGGAGCTGTTTTTT.

A single count supports this clone. The chain couples TRBV7-3 to TRBJ2-2, with 9 positions matching TRBD2. This CDR3 contains 17 residues. J was trimmed by 0 bases and V by 5 bases; bases with no gene match: 7. CDR1 SGHTA and CDR2 FQGTGA come from the germline V gene. The CDR3 reads CASSQTSGPPNTGELFF. The CDR3 coding sequence is TGTGCCAGCAGCCAGACTAGCGGACCCCCGAACACCGGGGAGCTGTTTTTT.

The genes are TRBV18 and TRBJ2-5, with TRBD1 matching over 10 bases. V shed 3 bases and J 1 base; nucleotides not matched to a gene: 2. This CDR3 has 15 residues. The germline CDR1 and CDR2 sequences are KGHSH and LQKENI. CDR3 residues: CASSPGTGAQETQYF. The CDR3 bases are TGTGCCAGCTCACCCGGGACAGGGGCCCAAGAGACCCAGTACTTC.

To note about this clone: One junction end does not reproduce the germline sequence, and a read error may be involved. V usage is TRBV7-7 and J usage is TRBJ2-3; TRBD2 matches 9 bases. This CDR3 is built from 15 residues. CDR1 and CDR2 from the germline V gene are SSHAT and FNYEAQ (reference sequence). The CDR3 bases are TGTGCTAGCAGCCTTCAAAGGACTAGCGTGGATACGCAGTATTTT. Translating gives CASSLQRTSVDTQYF.

The rearrangement links TRBV10-3 to TRBJ1-1; 9 bases agree with TRBD1. The V gene end was trimmed by 3 bases and the J gene end by 4 bases; junction bases not matched to a gene: 3. The CDR3 covers 14 residues. CDR1 is ENHRY, CDR2 SYGVKD, per germline. CDR3 loop: CAISDWTGATEAFF. In DNA, the CDR3 is TGTGCCATCAGTGACTGGACAGGGGCCACTGAAGCTTTCTTT.

The chain recombines TRBV7-8 with TRBJ2-1; 8 nucleotides match TRBD1. This CDR3 spans 18 amino acids. Germline V lookup: CDR1 SGHVS, CDR2 FQNEAQ. Trimming removed 1 base from V and 5 bases from J; junction bases left unmatched: 13. CDR3 region: CASSLVKIGQGGDNEQFF. The CDR3 DNA sequence: TGTGCCAGCAGCTTAGTCAAGATCGGACAGGGAGGAGACAATGAGCAGTTCTTC.

The chain combines TRBV4-3 with TRBJ1-6; TRBD1 aligns across 7 bases. The V gene's germline CDR1 is LGHNA and CDR2 YSLEER. CDR3 length: 14 residues. V was clipped by 2 bases and J by 10 bases; unmatched bases: 5. The CDR3 DNA follows: TGCGCCAGCAGCCAAACAGGGGTTGGGTCACCCCTCCACTTT. Encoded protein: CASSQTGVGSPLHF.

The chain is built from TRBV7-2 and TRBJ1-1; perhaps TRBD1 as D (5 bases). CDR3 size: 15 residues. Trimming cost V 1 base and J 1 base, with 10 bases left between them. The germline CDR1 and CDR2 sequences are SGHTA and FQGNSA. This chain's CDR3 is CASSLGGMGNTEAFF. The CDR3 nucleotides read TGTGCCAGCAGCTTAGGGGGCATGGGGAACACTGAAGCTTTCTTT.

The J gene is TRBJ2-5, the V gene TRBV5-6, with D perhaps TRBD1 (5 bases). CDR1 is SGHDT and CDR2 is YYEEEE in the germline V gene. The CDR3 runs 15 residues. Trimming pared 2 bases from V and 4 bases from J, leaving 15 bases between. The CDR3 coding sequence is TGTGCCAGCAGCTTCATTGACAGTCAGGTAGAGACCCAGTACTTC. This sequence encodes CASSFIDSQVETQYF. Supplemented by reference TRBV5-6 and TRBJ2-5, the full variable domain reads DAGVTQSPTHLIKTRGQQVTLRCSPKSGHDTVSWYQQALGQGPQFIFQYYEEEERQRGNFPDRFSGHQFPNYSSELNVNALLLGDSALYLCASSFIDSQVETQYFGPGTRLLVL.

There are a few counts of this clone. The chain joins TRBV28 to TRBJ2-7; a possible D gene is TRBD2 (5 bases). CDR3 length equals 18 residues. Trimming cost V 5 bases and J 0 bases, with 23 bases left between them. Germline CDR1 MDHEN, CDR2 SYDVKM. The CDR3 protein is CASSPSFTVASPSYEQYF. The CDR3 nucleotides read TGTGCCAGCAGTCCCTCATTTACCGTAGCGTCCCCCTCCTACGAGCAGTACTTC.

The sample holds one count of this clone. The V call is TRBV2, the J call TRBJ2-7; no clear D gene. The CDR3 spans 12 residues. The V gene lost 2 bases and the J gene lost 5 bases, with 7 bases spanning the gap. Germline loops: CDR1 SNHLY, CDR2 FYNNEI. CDR3 region: CASSERGHEQYF. CDR3 DNA sequence: TGTGCCAGCAGTGAACGTGGGCACGAGCAGTACTTC.

J is TRBJ1-2 and V is TRBV24-1, with D maybe TRBD1 (6 bases). Germline CDR1 and CDR2: KGHDR and SFDVKD. The CDR3 runs to 17 residues. Deletions cut 3 bases from V and 5 bases from J, with 21 bases between. CDR3 amino acids: CATSDGPPRGQPYGYTF. The CDR3, as DNA: TGTGCCACCAGTGATGGGCCGCCACGAGGACAGCCTTATGGCTACACCTTC.

The V call is TRBV19, the J call TRBJ2-5; possible D gene TRBD1, 6 bases. From germline, CDR1 is LNHDA and CDR2 SQIVND (reference sequence). Trimming stripped 3 bases from V and 1 base from J, with 6 bases between. This CDR3 comprises 13 residues. The CDR3 sequence: CASSMGAQETQYF. The CDR3 bases are TGTGCCAGTAGTATGGGGGCCCAAGAGACCCAGTACTTC.

The chain is built from TRBV5-1 and TRBJ1-2; D ambiguous. This CDR3 spans 14 amino acids. Germline values: CDR1 SGHRS, CDR2 YFSETQ. Between the trimmed V and J ends, which lost 7 bases and 0 bases, there was a span of 13 bases. The CDR3: CASGEGTSNYGYTF. CDR3 nucleotides: TGCGCCAGCGGGGAGGGCACCTCTAACTATGGCTACACCTTC. Full variable domain (rest looked up from reference TRBV5-1 and TRBJ1-2): KAGVTQTPRYLIKTRGQQVTLSCSPISGHRSVSWYQQTPGQGLQFLFEYFSETQRNKGNFPGRFSGRQFSNSRSEMNVSTLELGDSALYLCASGEGTSNYGYTFGSGTRLTVV.

V gene TRBV3-1 (or the pseudogene TRBV3-2) combines with J gene TRBJ2-7; 11 positions agree with TRBD2. J lost 5 bases, V lost 0 bases, and 9 bases had no gene match. In germline, CDR1 is LGHDT, CDR2 YNNKEL (reference sequence). The CDR3 loop spans 17 amino acids. This chain's CDR3 is CASSQDRRLAGGHEQYF. As DNA, the CDR3 is TGTGCCAGCAGCCAAGATAGAAGGCTAGCGGGAGGCCACGAGCAGTACTTC.

The CDR3 region has the DNA TGCGCCAGCAGCTTGGGCACCTTAGGGGGTACTAATGAAAAACTGTTTTTT. It is translated as CASSLGTLGGTNEKLFF. The chain couples TRBV5-1 to TRBJ1-4; TRBD1 is a possible D gene (6 bases). The CDR3 consists of 17 residues. Trimming took off 0 bases at V and 2 bases at J, with 14 bases between the two ends. CDR1 SGHRS and CDR2 YFSETQ come from the germline V gene. The whole variable domain, filled in from reference TRBV5-1 and TRBJ1-4, reads KAGVTQTPRYLIKTRGQQVTLSCSPISGHRSVSWYQQTPGQGLQFLFEYFSETQRNKGNFPGRFSGRQFSNSRSEMNVSTLELGDSALYLCASSLGTLGGTNEKLFFGSGTQLSVL.

This clone appeared a single time. The chain's CDR3 is CASSLRQGAHIQYF. The CDR3 region has the DNA TGCGCCAGCAGCCTAAGACAGGGGGCACACATTCAGTACTTC. The chain has TRBV5-1 and TRBJ2-4; 10 nucleotides match TRBD1. Trimming cost V 4 bases and J 8 bases; bases outside gene matches: 6. CDR3 length: 14 residues. Germline CDR1 reads SGHRS; CDR2 reads YFSETQ.

This chain connects TRBV7-2 to TRBJ2-1; 8 nucleotides match TRBD2. CDR3 length: 14 residues. Germline CDR1 and CDR2: SGHTA and FQGNSA. Trimming took 0 bases from V and 15 from J; bases not matched to a gene: 10. The CDR3 reads CASSLASTSGSVFF. DNA for the CDR3: TGTGCCAGCAGCTTAGCTAGCACTAGCGGCTCCGTGTTCTTC.

V is TRBV29-1 and J is TRBJ1-1; D might be TRBD1 (5 bases). Germline V lookup: CDR1 SQVTM, CDR2 ANQGSEA. This CDR3 region has 12 residues. V was clipped by 6 bases and J by 4 bases, with 12 bases between them. The chain's CDR3 is CSVEMGGTEAFF. CDR3 in DNA: TGCAGCGTAGAGATGGGGGGCACTGAAGCTTTCTTT.

CDR3 loop: CASARELASVGRETQYF. CDR3 in DNA: TGTGCCAGCGCCAGGGAGCTAGCGTCGGTGGGACGGGAGACCCAGTACTTC. V gene TRBV7-2 combines with J gene TRBJ2-5, with a possible D match to TRBD2 (6 bases). Trimming took 8 bases from V and 5 from J, leaving 27 bases between them. The CDR3 contains 17 residues. The germline gives CDR1 SGHTA, CDR2 FQGNSA.

This sequence joins TRBV6-2 or TRBV6-3 and TRBJ1-1; the match to TRBD1 covers 7 bases. The CDR3 has 16 amino acids. Germline loops: CDR1 MNHEY, CDR2 SVGEGT. The V segment lost 3 bases and the J segment 1 base; nucleotides outside the gene matches: 8. The CDR3 protein is CASSYWLTGRNTEAFF. DNA of the CDR3: TGTGCCAGCAGTTATTGGCTGACAGGGAGGAACACTGAAGCTTTCTTT.

CDR3 nucleotide sequence: TGTGCCAGCTATAGTTCGAACACTGAAGCTTTCTTT. Protein sequence: CASYSSNTEAFF. The J gene is TRBJ1-1, the V gene TRBV6-5; D is ambiguous. With 8 bases removed from V and 1 base from J, the gap between germline ends came to 8 bases. The V gene's germline CDR1 is MNHEY and CDR2 SVGAGI. The CDR3 sequence is 12 residues long.

CDR3 sequence reads: CAIRGLSGGDSNTEAFF. The DNA of the CDR3 is TGTGCCATCAGGGGCCTGTCGGGGGGGGATAGTAACACTGAAGCTTTCTTT. The rearrangement joins TRBV10-3 to TRBJ1-1; possible D gene TRBD1, 5 bases. From germline, CDR1 is ENHRY and CDR2 SYGVKD. V was trimmed by 6 bases and J by 2 bases, leaving 22 bases between them. This CDR3 is built from 17 residues.

The chain couples TRBV29-1 to TRBJ1-1; possible D gene TRBD1, 5 bases. This CDR3 has 13 amino acids. Germline CDR1 SQVTM, CDR2 ANQGSEA. Trimming stripped 6 bases from V and 6 bases from J, with 17 bases between. CDR3: CSVGQGFSAEAFF. CDR3 in DNA: TGCAGCGTCGGACAAGGGTTTTCGGCTGAAGCTTTCTTT.

The rearrangement joins TRBV19 to TRBJ2-1, with TRBD2 matching over 8 bases. The CDR3 runs to 14 residues. After removal of 4 bases from V and 5 bases from J, the junction contained 4 bases not matched to a gene. Germline CDR1 reads LNHDA; CDR2 reads SQIVND (reference sequence). The CDR3 loop reads CASSKSGGHNEQFF. For the CDR3, the DNA is TGTGCCAGTAGTAAAAGCGGGGGCCACAATGAGCAGTTCTTC.